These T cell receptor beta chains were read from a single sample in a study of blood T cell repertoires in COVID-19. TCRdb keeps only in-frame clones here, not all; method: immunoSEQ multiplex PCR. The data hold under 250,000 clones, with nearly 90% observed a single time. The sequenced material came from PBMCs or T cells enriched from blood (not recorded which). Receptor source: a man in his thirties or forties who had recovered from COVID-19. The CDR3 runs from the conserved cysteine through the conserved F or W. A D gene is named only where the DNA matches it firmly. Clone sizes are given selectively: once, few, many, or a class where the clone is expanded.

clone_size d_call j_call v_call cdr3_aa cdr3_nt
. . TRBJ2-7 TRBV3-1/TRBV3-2 CASSQDRGGRSYEQYF TGTGCCAGCAGCCAAGACAGGGGCGGCCGCTCCTACGAGCAGTACTTC
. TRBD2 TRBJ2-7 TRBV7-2 CASSLAGGTSGRGAYEQYF TGTGCCAGCAGCTTAGCCGGGGGGACTAGCGGGAGGGGCGCCTACGAGCAGTACTTC
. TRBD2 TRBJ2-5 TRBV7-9 CASSGGGPRQETQYF TGTGCCAGCAGCGGCGGGGGGCCGAGACAAGAGACCCAGTACTTC
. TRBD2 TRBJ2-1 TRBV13 CASSPRLAGGSYNEQFF TGTGCCAGCAGCCCTCGACTAGCGGGGGGATCCTACAATGAGCAGTTCTTC
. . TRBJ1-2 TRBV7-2 CASSSYSGVGYTF TGTGCCAGCAGCTCTTACTCAGGGGTCGGCTACACCTTC
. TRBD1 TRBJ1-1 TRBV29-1 CSVAQGRDTEAFF TGCAGCGTTGCACAGGGGCGGGACACTGAAGCTTTCTTT
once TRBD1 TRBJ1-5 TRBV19 CASSSEGAQPQHF TGTGCCAGTAGTTCCGAGGGGGCTCAGCCCCAGCATTTT
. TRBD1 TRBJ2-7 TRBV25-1 CASRQGGDRVDEQYF TGTGCCAGCAGACAGGGGGGGGACAGGGTCGACGAGCAGTACTTC
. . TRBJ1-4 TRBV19 CASSIPWGASEKLFF TGTGCCAGTAGTATACCCTGGGGCGCGAGTGAAAAACTGTTTTTT
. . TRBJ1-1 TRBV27 CASSYGGLNTEAFF TGTGCCAGCAGTTATGGGGGGTTAAACACTGAAGCTTTCTTT
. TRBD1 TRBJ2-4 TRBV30 CAWSAGTGDIQYF TGTGCCTGGAGCGCCGGGACAGGGGACATTCAGTACTTC
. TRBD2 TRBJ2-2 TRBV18 CASSPGLAALTGELFF TGTGCCAGCTCACCCGGACTAGCGGCCCTTACCGGGGAGCTGTTTTTT
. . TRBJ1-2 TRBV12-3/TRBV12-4 CASSLGADYGYTF TGTGCCAGCAGTTTAGGGGCAGACTATGGCTACACCTTC
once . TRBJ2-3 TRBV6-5 CASSLQAGTDTQYF TGTGCCAGCAGCCTACAAGCGGGCACAGATACGCAGTATTTT
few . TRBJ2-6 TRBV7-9 CASSPRRGSGANVLTF TGTGCCAGCAGCCCCCGTCGGGGATCTGGGGCCAACGTCCTGACTTTC